Listed below are T cell receptor beta chains from one sample, sequenced in a study of blood T cell repertoires in COVID-19. Data came from immunoSEQ multiplex PCR; TCRdb stores just in-frame clones and leaves some out. Here the sample spans about 200,000 clones, 84% being singletons. The sequenced sample was peripheral blood. The receptors stem from a human donor in a cohort sampled during active COVID-19. CDR3s include the opening cysteine and the closing phenylalanine or tryptophan. D genes are given only for firm matches. Clone size is shown for a subset of rows, as once, few, many or a class of expanded clone.

>.|.|TRBV2|TRBJ1-5
CASSPRVFKSNQPQHF
TGTGCCAGCAGTCCCAGGGTTTTTAAGAGCAATCAGCCCCAGCATTTT
>few|.|TRBV11-2|TRBJ2-5
CASSLMGGGETQYF
TGTGCCAGCAGCTTAATGGGTGGAGGAGAGACCCAGTACTTC
>.|TRBD2|TRBV11-3|TRBJ2-2
CASSLGGGGELFF
TGTGCCAGCAGCCTCGGGGGGGGCGGGGAGCTGTTTTTT
>.|TRBD1|TRBV28|TRBJ1-5
CASSLGQANPNQPQHF
TGTGCCAGCAGTCTGGGACAGGCCAATCCAAATCAGCCCCAGCATTTT
>.|TRBD1|TRBV18|TRBJ1-2
CASSPQANTGGASGYTF
TGTGCCAGCTCACCACAGGCAAATACAGGGGGCGCCAGTGGCTACACCTTC
>few|TRBD1|TRBV19|TRBJ1-4
CASSDRVREKLFF
TGTGCCAGCAGCGACAGGGTTCGTGAAAAACTGTTTTTT
>.|TRBD1|TRBV9|TRBJ1-2
CASSTGTANYGYTF
TGTGCCAGCAGCACCGGGACAGCTAACTATGGCTACACCTTC
>.|.|TRBV3-1/TRBV3-2|TRBJ1-4
CASSQDIGLTNEKLFF
TGTGCCAGCAGCCAAGATATTGGCTTAACTAATGAAAAACTGTTTTTT
>.|.|TRBV5-1|TRBJ2-5
CASSLPYQETQYF
TGCGCCAGCAGCTTGCCGTACCAAGAGACCCAGTACTTC
>.|TRBD1|TRBV6-5|TRBJ1-2
CASTPGGQGPGYTF
TGTGCCAGCACCCCCGGGGGACAGGGGCCTGGCTACACCTTC
>few|.|TRBV6-5|TRBJ1-1
CASSRNTEAFF
TGTGCCAGCAGCAGGAACACTGAAGCTTTCTTT
>.|.|TRBV19|TRBJ2-3
CASSNRFTDTQYF
TGTGCCAGTAGTAACAGGTTCACAGATACGCAGTATTTT
>.|.|TRBV10-3|TRBJ2-1
CAISESVEGKDEQFF
TGTGCCATCAGTGAGTCAGTCGAGGGTAAGGATGAGCAGTTCTTC
>.|TRBD1|TRBV28|TRBJ1-2
CASSYRGYGYTF
TGTGCCAGCAGTTACAGGGGCTATGGCTACACCTTC
>.|TRBD2|TRBV11-2|TRBJ2-1
CASSLRHAGGSSYNEQFF
TGTGCCAGCAGCTTAAGGCATGCGGGAGGGTCCTCCTACAATGAGCAGTTCTTC
>.|.|TRBV23-1|TRBJ2-1
CASSQGQSRGNEQFF
TGCGCCAGCAGTCAAGGACAGTCTCGGGGCAATGAGCAGTTCTTC
>.|.|TRBV4-1|TRBJ1-4
CASSQTGSTNEKLFF
TGCGCCAGCAGCCAAACAGGGTCTACTAATGAAAAACTGTTTTTT
>.|.|TRBV27|TRBJ2-7
CASRPAGGVVPYEQYF
TGTGCCAGCAGACCCGCCGGGGGTGTGGTTCCCTACGAGCAGTACTTC
>.|.|TRBV2|TRBJ2-3
CASSVPPRGDTQYF
TGTGCCAGCAGTGTCCCACCCCGGGGAGATACGCAGTATTTT
>.|.|TRBV1|TRBJ2-5
CTSSPRQGALQETQYF
TGCACCAGCAGCCCCCGACAGGGGGCTCTCCAAGAGACCCAGTACTTC
>few|.|TRBV11-2|TRBJ2-1
CASSLRERSYNEQFF
TGTGCCAGCAGCTTACGGGAAAGGTCCTACAATGAGCAGTTCTTC
>.|.|TRBV27|TRBJ2-2
CASSPTNTGELFF
TGTGCCAGCAGTCCAACGAACACCGGGGAGCTGTTTTTT
>.|.|TRBV14|TRBJ1-1
CASSQAPRGRYGEAFF
TGTGCCAGCAGCCAAGCCCCACGGGGGAGGTATGGTGAAGCTTTCTTT
>many|TRBD1|TRBV10-1|TRBJ2-7
CASRSLGQASPYEQYF
TGCGCCAGCAGGAGCCTGGGACAGGCTTCGCCCTACGAGCAGTACTTC
>.|.|TRBV15|TRBJ2-2
CATSRKDSPNTGELFF
TGTGCCACCAGCAGGAAGGACAGCCCGAACACCGGGGAGCTGTTTTTT
>.|.|TRBV12-3/TRBV12-4|TRBJ2-7
CASSFETHYEQYF
TGTGCCAGCAGCTTCGAGACACACTACGAGCAGTACTTC
>.|.|TRBV2|TRBJ2-7
CASSGRSSYEQYF
TGTGCCAGCAGTGGGCGGAGCTCCTACGAGCAGTACTTC
>.|TRBD1|TRBV25-1|TRBJ2-1
CVPYPLSVDRASHNEQFF
TGTGTACCTTACCCCCTCTCCGTCGACAGGGCCAGTCACAATGAGCAGTTCTTC
>.|.|TRBV11-2|TRBJ2-5
CASSLAPRGGETQYF
TGTGCCAGCAGCTTAGCCCCGCGAGGGGGAGAGACCCAGTACTTC
>.|TRBD1|TRBV28|TRBJ1-2
CASRAGQGYYGYTF
TGTGCCAGCAGGGCGGGACAGGGTTACTATGGCTACACCTTC
>few|.|TRBV28|TRBJ1-2
CASLLNRYYGYTF
TGTGCCAGCCTCCTCAACCGGTACTATGGCTACACCTTC
>many|TRBD1|TRBV28|TRBJ1-1
CASSPHRGRTEAFF
TGTGCCAGCAGTCCCCACAGGGGGCGTACTGAAGCTTTCTTT